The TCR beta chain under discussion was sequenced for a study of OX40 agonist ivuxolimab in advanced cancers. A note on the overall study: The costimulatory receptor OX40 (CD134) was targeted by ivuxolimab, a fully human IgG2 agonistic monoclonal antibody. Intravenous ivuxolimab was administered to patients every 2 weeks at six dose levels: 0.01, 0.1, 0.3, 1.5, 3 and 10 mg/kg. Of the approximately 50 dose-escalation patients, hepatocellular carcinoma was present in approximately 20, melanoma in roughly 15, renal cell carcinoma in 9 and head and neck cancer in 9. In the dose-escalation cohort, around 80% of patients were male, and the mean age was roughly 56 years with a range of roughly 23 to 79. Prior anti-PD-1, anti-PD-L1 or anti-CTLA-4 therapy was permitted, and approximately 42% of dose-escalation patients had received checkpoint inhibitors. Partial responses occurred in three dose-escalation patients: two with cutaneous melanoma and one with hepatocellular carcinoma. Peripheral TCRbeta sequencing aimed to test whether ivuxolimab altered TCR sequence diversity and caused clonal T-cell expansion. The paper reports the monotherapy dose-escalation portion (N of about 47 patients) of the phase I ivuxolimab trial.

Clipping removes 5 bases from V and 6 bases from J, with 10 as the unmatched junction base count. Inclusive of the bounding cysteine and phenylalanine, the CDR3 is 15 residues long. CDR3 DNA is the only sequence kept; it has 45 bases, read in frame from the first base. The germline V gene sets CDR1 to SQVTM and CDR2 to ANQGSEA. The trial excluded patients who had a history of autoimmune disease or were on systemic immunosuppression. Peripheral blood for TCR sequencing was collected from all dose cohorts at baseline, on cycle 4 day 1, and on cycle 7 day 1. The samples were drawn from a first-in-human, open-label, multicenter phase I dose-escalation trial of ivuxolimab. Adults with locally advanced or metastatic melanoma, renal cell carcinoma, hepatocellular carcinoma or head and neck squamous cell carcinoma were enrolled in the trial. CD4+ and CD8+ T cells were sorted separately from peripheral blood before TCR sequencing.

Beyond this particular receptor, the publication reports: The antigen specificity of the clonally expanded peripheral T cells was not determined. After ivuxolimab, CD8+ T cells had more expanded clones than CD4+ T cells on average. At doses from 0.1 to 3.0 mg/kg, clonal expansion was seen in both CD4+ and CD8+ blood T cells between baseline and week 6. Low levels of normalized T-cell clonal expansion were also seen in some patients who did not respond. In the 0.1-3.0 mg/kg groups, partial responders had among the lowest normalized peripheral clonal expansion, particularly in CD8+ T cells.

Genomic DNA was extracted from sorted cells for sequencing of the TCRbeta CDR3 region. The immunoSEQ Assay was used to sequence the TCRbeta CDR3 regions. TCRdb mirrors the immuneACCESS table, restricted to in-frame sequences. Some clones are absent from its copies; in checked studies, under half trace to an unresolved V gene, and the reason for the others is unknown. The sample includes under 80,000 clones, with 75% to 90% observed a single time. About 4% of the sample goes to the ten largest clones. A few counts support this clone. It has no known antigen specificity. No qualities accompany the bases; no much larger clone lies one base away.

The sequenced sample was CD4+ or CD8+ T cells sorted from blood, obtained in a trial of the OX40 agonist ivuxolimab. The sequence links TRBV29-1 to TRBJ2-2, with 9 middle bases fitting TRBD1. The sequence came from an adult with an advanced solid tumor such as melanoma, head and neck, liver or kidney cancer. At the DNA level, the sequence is TGCAGCGTTCCTCAACAGGGGACAGGGTCCGGGGAGCTGTTTTTT. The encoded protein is CSVPQQGTGSGELFF.